The 27 T cell receptor beta chains below come from one sample, sequenced in a study of Tregs in tolerant kidney transplant recipients. Generated by immunoSEQ multiplex PCR, the TCRdb table keeps only in-frame clones and is missing some. This repertoire includes approximately 52,000 clones. This specimen consisted of CD4+ T cells from blood, obtained before the transplant. All receptors come from a human donor who received a combined kidney and bone marrow transplant.

Comments on this clone: The read ends 3 residues early relative to the CDR3; the germline J gene fills the gap. This sequence joins TRBV2 and TRBJ2-3, with D unclear. V dropped 4 bases and J dropped 4 bases, with 12 bases sitting between them. CDR3 length equals 14 residues. Germline-derived CDR1 and CDR2 are SNHLY and FYNNEI. The CDR3: CASSGWASADTQYF. The sequenced part of the CDR3 DNA is TGTGCCAGCAGTGGTTGGGCATCCGCAGATACG.

Turning to this clone: The read terminates 3 residues ahead of where the CDR3 ends, so the germline J gene completes it. This rearrangement joins TRBV5-1 to TRBJ1-1; TRBD1 matches 7 bases. The CDR3 consists of 13 residues. V shed 2 bases and J 4 bases; nucleotides not matched to a gene: 2. Germline CDR1 and CDR2: SGHRS and YFSETQ. The CDR3: CASSFPGGTEAFF. CDR3 DNA, as far as it was read: TGCGCCAGCAGCTTCCCAGGGGGCACTGAA.

Worth noting for this clone: The read gets to within 3 residues of the CDR3 end, and the germline J gene fills in the rest. J is TRBJ2-7 and V is TRBV18; 7 bases map to TRBD2. The V gene end was trimmed by 2 bases and the J gene end by 6 bases; junction bases not matched to a gene: 10. From germline, CDR1 is KGHSH and CDR2 LQKENI. The CDR3 contains 15 residues. The CDR3 protein is CASSPGASGGLEQYF. The DNA read from the CDR3 is TGTGCCAGCTCACCAGGGGCTAGCGGAGGCCTCGAG.

As for this clone: With the read ending 3 residues before the CDR3 end, the germline J gene is used to fill in that end. The chain couples TRBV5-6 to TRBJ2-5; D is perhaps TRBD2 (7 bases). V lost 6 bases and J 5 bases, leaving 20 bases between the germline ends. This CDR3 contains 15 residues. CDR1 is SGHDT and CDR2 is YYEEEE in the germline V gene. CDR3 DNA, as far as it was read: TGTGCCAGCACCAATTGGGGGGGGGCTGGGGAGACC. It yields the protein CASTNWGGAGET. The whole CDR3 region reads CASTNWGGAGETQYF. Based on the CDR3 plus reference TRBV5-6 and TRBJ2-5, the full variable domain is DAGVTQSPTHLIKTRGQQVTLRCSPKSGHDTVSWYQQALGQGPQFIFQYYEEEERQRGNFPDRFSGHQFPNYSSELNVNALLLGDSALYLCASTNWGGAGETQYFGPGTRLLVL.

Points on this clone: The missing CDR3 end, 3 residues past where the read stops, is filled in from the germline J gene. V usage is TRBV7-8 and J usage is TRBJ1-1; TRBD1 aligns across 10 bases. CDR1 SGHVS and CDR2 FQNEAQ come from the germline V gene. Trimming cost V 5 bases and J 7 bases; bases outside gene matches: 4. The CDR3 runs 13 residues. CDR3 residues: CASSPGQGLEAFF. The CDR3 bases that were read are TGTGCCAGCAGCCCGGGACAGGGGCTTGAA.

In regard to this clone: The CDR3 goes on 3 residues after the read ends, and that part is filled in from the germline J gene. V gene TRBV18 combines with J gene TRBJ2-3; tentatively, D is TRBD1 (7 bases). Trimming removed 3 bases from V and 8 bases from J, with 15 bases in between. This CDR3 spans 14 amino acids. Germline CDR1 KGHSH, CDR2 LQKENI. The CDR3 protein is CASSPPRGVGTQYF. The covered CDR3 bases are TGTGCCAGCTCACCGCCCAGGGGGGTTGGTACG.

Of note for this clone: The read terminates 3 residues ahead of where the CDR3 ends, so the germline J gene completes it. The chain is built from TRBV19 and TRBJ2-5; TRBD1 matches 11 bases. CDR1 LNHDA and CDR2 SQIVND come from the germline V gene (reference sequence). V was clipped by 10 bases and J by 4 bases; unmatched bases: 14. This CDR3 has 16 residues. The CDR3 DNA, read in part, is TGTGCCACCGGAGGATGGACAGGGGGCGGTGGAGAGACC. Translation: CATGGWTGGGGET. The full CDR3 is CATGGWTGGGGETQYF.

For this clone: Sequencing ends 3 residues short of the CDR3 end; the germline J gene provides the rest. This chain links TRBV5-4 with TRBJ1-1, with D unclear. V was trimmed by 2 bases and J by 1 base, leaving 9 bases between them. The germline V gene has CDR1 SGHNT and CDR2 YYREEE (reference sequence). This CDR3 is built from 14 residues. The sequenced CDR3 bases are TGTGCCAGCAGCTTAATTTCAGGGAACACTGAA. This encodes CASSLISGNTE. The entire CDR3 reads CASSLISGNTEAFF.

Worth noting for this clone: The DNA ends 3 residues before the CDR3 does, and the rest of the CDR3 is filled in from the germline J gene. V is TRBV7-9 and J is TRBJ1-4, with D tentatively TRBD1 (6 bases). Looked up from germline, CDR1 is SEHNR and CDR2 is FQNEAQ (reference sequence). The CDR3 loop spans 15 amino acids. Trimming stripped 5 bases from V and 8 bases from J, with 18 bases between. Incomplete CDR3 DNA: TGTGCCAGCAGCCAACAGGGCAGGTCGGAAGAAAAA. Its protein is CASSQQGRSEEK. In full, the CDR3 reads CASSQQGRSEEKLFF.

Partial CDR3 DNA: TGTGCCAGCAGCTTGGCCGGGAGCGCGGGAAACATT. It translates to CASSLAGSAGNI. The entire CDR3 reads CASSLAGSAGNIQYF. The chain links TRBV5-6 to TRBJ2-4, with D possibly TRBD2 on 6 matching bases. The CDR3 end is not reached by the read, which stops 3 residues before it; the germline J gene fills it in. This CDR3 is built from 15 residues. CDR1 SGHDT and CDR2 YYEEEE come from the germline V gene. Trimming took 0 bases from V and 6 from J, leaving 13 bases between them.

Note on this clone: The read is 3 residues too short to cover the CDR3 end, so that end is filled in from the germline J gene. The chain couples TRBV7-9 to TRBJ2-7, with D possibly TRBD2 on 6 matching bases. The V end was cut by 4 bases, the J end by 6 bases, with 16 bases between. Germline assignment: CDR1 SEHNR and CDR2 FQNEAQ (reference sequence). The CDR3 spans 14 residues. CDR3 region: CASSSFYLGGEQYF. The CDR3 DNA, read in part, is TGTGCCAGCAGCTCATTCTATCTGGGGGGCGAG.

Of note for this clone: The read ends 3 residues shy of where the CDR3 ends; the end is completed using the germline J gene. The rearrangement uses TRBV6-1 and TRBJ2-1, with a weak D call TRBD2 (6 bases). Per germline, CDR1 MNHNS and CDR2 SASEGT. The V gene lost 4 bases and the J gene lost 0 bases, with 10 bases spanning the gap. The CDR3 loop spans 15 amino acids. The CDR3 spells CASSGASASYNEQFF. CDR3 DNA (partial): TGTGCCAGCAGTGGTGCTAGCGCCTCCTACAATGAG.

Details on this clone: The read falls 3 residues short of the CDR3 end, and the missing part is taken from the germline J gene. The chain is built from TRBV12-3 or TRBV12-4 and TRBJ2-7; 15 nucleotides line up with TRBD2. The CDR3 loop spans 16 amino acids. J gave up 5 bases and V 3 bases, and 5 bases lay outside the gene matches. The covered CDR3 bases are TGTGCCAGCAGTTTCCTCGGGACTAGCGGGAGGAACGAG. Its translation: CASSFLGTSGRNE. The full CDR3 protein reads CASSFLGTSGRNEQYF.

About this clone: Sequencing ends 3 residues short of the CDR3 end; the germline J gene provides the rest. This chain connects TRBV7-3 to TRBJ2-1; 8 nucleotides line up with TRBD2. Germline lookup yields CDR1 SGHTA and CDR2 FQGTGA. This CDR3 is 13 amino acids long. V lost 1 base and J lost 9; bases outside the gene matches: 2. CDR3 residues: CASSLSTSGEQFF. CDR3 DNA, as far as it was read: TGTGCCAGCAGCTTAAGCACTAGCGGTGAG.

On this clone: The read finishes 3 residues shy of the CDR3 end, and the germline J gene is used to complete it. The chain recombines TRBV19 with TRBJ2-3, with 8 bases fitting TRBD2. CDR3 length: 15 residues. Germline V CDR1 and CDR2: LNHDA, SQIVND (reference sequence). V gave up 6 bases and J gave up 1 base; unmatched junction bases: 6. CDR3 sequence reads: CASSGGTSRTDTQYF. Incomplete CDR3 DNA: TGTGCCAGTAGCGGAGGGACTAGTCGCACAGATACG.

In regard to this clone: Read data end 3 residues before the CDR3 end; the end is taken from the germline J gene. V is TRBV7-2 and J is TRBJ2-7; 7 bases are shared with TRBD1. Germline CDR1 and CDR2: SGHTA and FQGNSA. The length of the CDR3 is 15 residues. The junction had 10 bases not matched to a gene; V was cut back by 4 bases and J by 4 bases. Here the CDR3 reads CASSSPPTGLYEQYF. The sequenced CDR3 bases are TGTGCCAGCAGCTCGCCTCCGACAGGGCTTTACGAG.

The sequenced CDR3 bases are TGTGCCAGCAGGGACCGACAGGGAAACACGTCCCCGAGGACTGAA. This gives the protein CASRDRQGNTSPRTE. The full CDR3 protein reads CASRDRQGNTSPRTEAFF. This chain uses TRBV6-4 with TRBJ1-1; 7 bases line up with TRBD1. The CDR3 end lies 3 residues beyond the end of the read and is filled in from the germline J gene. The CDR3 is 18 residues long. V trimming: 6 bases; J trimming: 5 bases; junction bases outside the gene matches: 21. CDR1 MRHNA and CDR2 SNTAGT come from the germline V gene.

The CDR3 DNA, read in part, is TGCAGTGCTGGACAGCCCTATGGC. Translation: CSAGQPYG. The CDR3 in its entirety is CSAGQPYGYTF. The genes are TRBV20-1 and TRBJ1-2; D may be TRBD1 (6 bases). Read sequence stops 3 residues before the CDR3 end, and the germline J gene provides the missing end. Germline-derived CDR1 and CDR2 are DFQATT and SNEGSKA (reference sequence). V was trimmed by 5 bases and J by 4 bases, leaving 8 bases between them. This CDR3 has 11 amino acids.

Concerning this clone: The read ends 3 residues shy of where the CDR3 ends; the end is completed using the germline J gene. The chain employs TRBV5-1 and TRBJ2-1; 7 bases map to TRBD1. Germline V lookup: CDR1 SGHRS, CDR2 YFSETQ. Germline trimming cut 1 base from V and 3 bases from J; bases unmatched to any gene: 4. The CDR3 consists of 15 residues. CDR3 bases read: TGCGCCAGCAGCTTGAATCGGGACAGCTACAATGAG. Amino acid sequence: CASSLNRDSYNE. The entire CDR3 protein reads CASSLNRDSYNEQFF.

Details on this clone: The read finishes 3 residues shy of the CDR3 end, and the germline J gene is used to complete it. The gene calls are TRBV5-1 and TRBJ2-2, with TRBD2 matching over 7 bases. CDR1 and CDR2 (germline): SGHRS, YFSETQ. The length of the CDR3 is 17 residues. J gave up 0 bases and V 0 bases, and 5 bases lay outside the gene matches. The CDR3 here is CASSLDPSGANTGELFF. The CDR3 DNA, read in part, is TGCGCCAGCAGCTTGGATCCTAGCGGCGCGAACACCGGGGAG.

Remarks on this clone: The read ends 3 residues shy of where the CDR3 ends; the end is completed using the germline J gene. V and J are TRBV2 and TRBJ2-4; a possible D gene is TRBD1 (5 bases). Germline V gives CDR1 SNHLY, CDR2 FYNNEI. The CDR3 length is 14 residues. The germline V and J ends were trimmed by 7 bases and 5 bases, with 15 bases remaining between them. CDR3 residues: CASTLGRVQNIQYF. The CDR3 DNA, read in part, is TGTGCCAGCACACTTGGCAGGGTGCAAAACATT.

With regard to this clone: The read terminates 3 residues before the CDR3 end, so the remaining end is supplied by the germline J gene. This chain uses TRBV10-1 with TRBJ2-7; D gene ambiguous. The V end was cut by 6 bases, the J end by 6 bases, with 6 bases between. The length of the CDR3 is 10 residues. Per the germline V gene, CDR1 is WNHNN and CDR2 is SYGVQD (reference sequence). The CDR3 region is CASSRSEQYF. The part of the CDR3 DNA that was read is TGCGCCAGCAGCAGATCCGAG.

Of note for this clone: The sequenced fragment ends 3 residues before the CDR3 boundary, so the rest is inferred from the germline J gene. V and J are TRBV7-9 and TRBJ2-7; 7 bases match TRBD1. The CDR3 covers 14 residues. Trimming removed 0 bases from V and 5 bases from J; junction bases left unmatched: 4. In germline, CDR1 is SEHNR, CDR2 FQNEAQ (reference sequence). The CDR3 is CASSLAVGGNEQYF. The part of the CDR3 DNA that was read is TGTGCCAGCAGCTTAGCGGTAGGGGGCAACGAG.

About this clone itself: The read falls 3 residues short of the CDR3 end, and the missing part is taken from the germline J gene. J is TRBJ2-7 and V is TRBV7-9, with 8 nucleotides matching TRBD1. With V trimmed by 1 base and J by 2 bases, 4 bases remained unmatched. The CDR3 has 15 amino acids. The V gene's germline CDR1 is SEHNR and CDR2 FQNEAQ (reference sequence). The DNA read from the CDR3 is TGTGCCAGCAGCTTAGGACAGGGGATCGCCTACGAG. Translated: CASSLGQGIAYE. The complete CDR3 sequence is CASSLGQGIAYEQYF.

With respect to this clone: The read gets to within 3 residues of the CDR3 end, and the germline J gene fills in the rest. This chain joins TRBV29-1 and TRBJ2-3; D is perhaps TRBD2 (6 bases). Trimming took 5 bases from V and 0 from J, leaving 15 bases between them. The CDR3 is 15 residues long. CDR1 and CDR2 (germline): SQVTM, ANQGSEA. This CDR3 is CSVSGPGGSTDTQYF. CDR3 DNA, as far as it was read: TGCAGCGTTAGCGGGCCCGGCGGTAGCACAGATACG.

The CDR3: CASTTFGTLQETQYF. The covered CDR3 bases are TGTGCCAGCACCACATTTGGGACACTCCAAGAGACC. This sequence joins TRBV12-3 or TRBV12-4 and TRBJ2-5, with D maybe TRBD1 (6 bases). The read falls 3 residues short of the CDR3 end, and the missing part is taken from the germline J gene. The CDR3 covers 15 residues. Trimming removed 7 bases from V and 1 base from J, with 16 bases in between.

Concerning this clone: The CDR3 end falls 3 residues outside the read, so it is completed with the germline J gene. The J gene is TRBJ2-1, the V gene TRBV20-1, with 7 bases lining up with TRBD1. This CDR3 contains 15 residues. The V gene's germline CDR1 is DFQATT and CDR2 SNEGSKA (reference sequence). V shed 6 bases, J shed 1 base, and the junction held 9 bases outside the gene matches. CDR3 region: CSAESGTASYNEQFF. The CDR3 DNA, read in part, is TGCAGTGCCGAATCCGGGACAGCTTCCTACAATGAG.